This T cell receptor (beta chain) was captured in a study of cytomegalovirus exposure and HLA in healthy donors. Broader study findings: Analysis performed later showed TCR beta chains linked to HLA being more clonally expanded than equally common others.

About this clone: What it binds is not known.

Between the trimmed V and J ends, which lost 4 bases and 3 bases, there was a span of 13 bases. Germline values: CDR1 SGHAT, CDR2 FQNNGV. This CDR3 has 14 amino acids. The PCR ran on 60 Vbeta and 13 Jbeta primers. The protocol was immunoSEQ multiplex PCR, while the TCRdb copy is restricted to in-frame clones and leaves out a portion. Among some 150,000 clones listed, around four fifths were seen once. Sequenced input: PBMCs. The chain combines TRBV11-2 with TRBJ2-7; the D gene is possibly TRBD1 (6 bases). The source is a female donor in good health and CMV-seronegative. CDR3 coding DNA: TGTGCCAGCAGCTACCGACAGGACTTCTACGAGCAGTACTTC. Its translation is CASSYRQDFYEQYF. Variable domain in full (rest from reference TRBV11-2 and TRBJ2-7): EAGVAQSPRYKIIEKRQSVAFWCNPISGHATLYWYQQILGQGPKLLIQFQNNGVVDDSQLPKDRFSAERLKGVDSTLKIQPAKLEDSAVYLCASSYRQDFYEQYFGPGTRLTVT.